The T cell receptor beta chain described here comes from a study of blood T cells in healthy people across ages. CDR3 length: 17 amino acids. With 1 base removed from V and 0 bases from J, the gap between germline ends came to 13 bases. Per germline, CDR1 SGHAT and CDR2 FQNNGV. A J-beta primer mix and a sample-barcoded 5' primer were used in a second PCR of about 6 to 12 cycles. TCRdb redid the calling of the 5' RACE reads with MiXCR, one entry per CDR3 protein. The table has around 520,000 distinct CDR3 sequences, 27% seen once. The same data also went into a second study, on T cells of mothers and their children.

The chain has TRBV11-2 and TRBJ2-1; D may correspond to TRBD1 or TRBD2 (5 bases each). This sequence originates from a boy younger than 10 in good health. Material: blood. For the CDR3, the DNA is TGTGCCAGCAGCTTAGGGGGACCAACCAGCTCCTACAATGAGCAGTTCTTC. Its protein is CASSLGGPTSSYNEQFF. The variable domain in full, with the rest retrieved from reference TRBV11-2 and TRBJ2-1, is EAGVAQSPRYKIIEKRQSVAFWCNPISGHATLYWYQQILGQGPKLLIQFQNNGVVDDSQLPKDRFSAERLKGVDSTLKIQPAKLEDSAVYLCASSLGGPTSSYNEQFFGPGTRLTVL.